This T cell receptor beta chain was found in a study of sequential checkpoint blockade in melanoma. Germline V gives CDR1 LNHDA, CDR2 SQIVND (reference sequence). The CDR3 runs 13 residues. V shed 4 bases, J shed 4 bases, and the junction held 1 base outside the gene matches. The data were produced by immunoSEQ multiplex PCR, yet TCRdb's version contains in-frame clones alone and is incomplete. In the table there are about 17,000 clones, roughly 73% of which are singletons. Treatment: randomized to nivolumab then ipilimumab (arm A) or the reverse (arm B). Live CD3+CD8+ CD19− CD56− cells were sorted from PBMCs.

Source: CD8+ T cells sorted from blood (inferred from file names), taken from a patient given nivolumab and ipilimumab in sequence. This sequence joins TRBV19 and TRBJ1-1; 9 bases align to TRBD1. The clonotype was recovered from a human donor with melanoma. This CDR3 reads CASSTQGATEAFF. As DNA, the CDR3 is TGTGCCAGTAGTACACAGGGGGCCACTGAAGCTTTCTTT.